The 21 T cell receptor beta chains in this list originate from one sample, sequenced in a study of blood T cell repertoires in COVID-19 (dated by TCRdb to the early 2020s). Library preparation was by the immunoSEQ multiplex PCR assay. Here the immuneACCESS table is served through TCRdb, limited to in-frame sequences with V and J called. Missing clones are a known gap in these copies; in checked studies unresolved V genes cover under half, and the rest lacks a known reason. Counted in this sample were around 60,000 clones; roughly 84% of them appeared once. The ten largest clones add up to roughly 10% of the sample. The sequenced sample consisted of peripheral blood. These receptors were taken from a man aged 50 to 59 with COVID-19, enrolled during active disease.

The chain employs TRBV27 and TRBJ1-4; D gene uncertain. Looked up from germline, CDR1 is MNHEY and CDR2 is SMNVEV (reference sequence). Deletions cut 6 bases from V and 0 bases from J, with 8 bases between. This CDR3 has 14 amino acids. This CDR3 reads CASRLLATNEKLFF. In DNA, the CDR3 is TGTGCCAGCAGACTACTTGCAACTAATGAAAAACTGTTTTTT.

The chain recombines TRBV28 with TRBJ1-2; TRBD1 might be the D (6 bases). Germline lookup yields CDR1 MDHEN and CDR2 SYDVKM. Trimming left V 4 bases short and J 4 bases short, with 28 bases between. CDR3 length equals 19 residues. The CDR3 loop reads CASSSRLPGTKAIPYGYTF. The CDR3 nucleotides read TGTGCCAGCAGTTCCCGATTACCCGGGACAAAAGCTATCCCCTATGGCTACACCTTC.

The chain links TRBV2 to TRBJ2-7; 11 nucleotides agree with TRBD1. CDR1 SNHLY and CDR2 FYNNEI come from the germline V gene. The V gene end was trimmed by 6 bases and the J gene end by 6 bases; junction bases not matched to a gene: 7. This CDR3 spans 14 amino acids. CDR3 region: CASRAPGTGGEQYF. Written as DNA, the CDR3 is TGTGCCAGCAGGGCACCCGGGACAGGGGGCGAGCAGTACTTC.

The chain links TRBV4-1 to TRBJ1-2, with 7 bases aligning to TRBD1. This CDR3 spans 14 amino acids. Looked up from germline, CDR1 is MGHRA and CDR2 is YSYEKL. With V trimmed by 3 bases and J by 5 bases, 6 bases remained unmatched. CDR3 amino acids: CASSHTGTVYGYTF. In DNA form, the CDR3 reads TGCGCCAGCAGCCATACCGGGACAGTTTATGGCTACACCTTC.

The V gene is TRBV30, the J gene TRBJ2-7; 12 bases align to TRBD2. Per germline, CDR1 GTSNPN and CDR2 SVGIG (reference sequence). The J segment lost 6 bases and the V segment lost 3 bases, leaving 12 bases of the junction unmatched. The CDR3 has 16 amino acids. The CDR3 nucleotides read TGTGCCTGGAGCCCCGGACTAGCGGGAACCTCCGCCGAGCAGTACTTC. It encodes CAWSPGLAGTSAEQYF.

This chain uses TRBV9 with TRBJ2-2; a weak D match, TRBD2 (6 bases). The CDR3 is 17 amino acids. Germline CDR1 SGDLS, CDR2 YYNGEE. Trimming shortened V by 0 bases and J by 7 bases, and 19 bases separated the two germline ends. The CDR3 loop reads CASSVGPDRAGHGELFF. The CDR3, as DNA: TGTGCCAGCAGCGTAGGGCCTGATAGAGCGGGTCACGGGGAGCTGTTTTTT.

The rearrangement uses TRBV9 and TRBJ2-5, with 7 bases that match TRBD2. Per the germline V gene, CDR1 is SGDLS and CDR2 is YYNGEE. The CDR3 runs to 16 residues. V dropped 0 bases and J dropped 6; count of bases not matched to a gene: 11. This CDR3 reads CASSVGPRTSLQTQYF. In DNA, the CDR3 is TGTGCCAGCAGCGTAGGCCCCCGGACTAGTCTTCAGACCCAGTACTTC.

J is TRBJ2-3 and V is TRBV7-3, with TRBD2 matching 11 bases. The V segment lost 5 bases and the J segment 0 bases; nucleotides outside the gene matches: 7. The germline gives CDR1 SGHTA, CDR2 FQGTGA. This CDR3 contains 17 residues. CDR3 coding DNA: TGTGCCAGCAGCCGCGGGACTAGCGGAGTGAGCACAGATACGCAGTATTTT. Its protein is CASSRGTSGVSTDTQYF.

This clone was seen just once. This sequence joins TRBV7-6 and TRBJ2-3, with 7 bases lining up with TRBD2. The germline gives CDR1 SGHVS, CDR2 FNYEAQ. V shed 1 base and J 2 bases; nucleotides not matched to a gene: 3. The CDR3 contains 15 residues. CDR3 region: CASSLVGRNTDTQYF. The CDR3 DNA sequence: TGTGCCAGCAGCTTAGTCGGGAGGAACACAGATACGCAGTATTTT.

The chain links TRBV7-9 to TRBJ2-1; 13 bases are a match to TRBD2. The germline gives CDR1 SEHNR, CDR2 FQNEAQ (reference sequence). Trimming took 1 base from V and 3 from J; bases not matched to a gene: 6. CDR3 length: 18 residues. CDR3 sequence: CASSLGLAGGLFYNEQFF. The DNA of the CDR3 is TGTGCCAGCAGCTTAGGACTAGCGGGAGGACTATTCTACAATGAGCAGTTCTTC.

V gene TRBV28 combines with J gene TRBJ1-2, with no clear D. Germline assignment: CDR1 MDHEN and CDR2 SYDVKM. The CDR3 runs 12 residues. Trimming cost V 4 bases and J 5 bases, with 8 bases left between them. This chain's CDR3 is CASSSGGYGYTF. The CDR3 DNA is TGTGCCAGCAGTTCGGGAGGTTATGGCTACACCTTC.

The V gene is TRBV7-2, the J gene TRBJ1-5, with TRBD1 matching over 7 bases. Germline V CDR1 and CDR2: SGHTA, FQGNSA. This CDR3 is built from 16 residues. The V and J ends lost 1 base and 1 base, in that order; junction bases with no gene match: 4. In DNA, the CDR3 is TGTGCCAGCAGCTTAGTAGCGACAGGGAGCAATCAGCCCCAGCATTTT. Translated: CASSLVATGSNQPQHF.

The chain combines TRBV6-5 with TRBJ1-1; D perhaps matches TRBD1 (6 bases). Germline CDR1 MNHEY, CDR2 SVGAGI. This CDR3 region has 13 residues. CDR3 amino acids: CAIMGASNTEAFF. CDR3 DNA sequence: TGTGCAATTATGGGGGCAAGTAACACTGAAGCTTTCTTT.

This clone was seen only a few times. V gene TRBV6-5 combines with J gene TRBJ2-7, with 9 bases aligning to TRBD2. V was clipped by 2 bases and J by 2 bases; unmatched bases: 1. Germline V gene lookup returns CDR1 MNHEY and CDR2 SVGAGI. This CDR3 region has 14 residues. The DNA for the CDR3 is TGTGCCAGCAGTTACGGCGGGAGGGCCTACGAGCAGTACTTC. Translating it yields CASSYGGRAYEQYF.

Comment on this clone: The same CDR3 is also encoded by other DNA sequences in this sample. V usage is TRBV11-2 and J usage is TRBJ2-2; D is unclear. The germline CDR1 and CDR2 sequences are SGHAT and FQNNGV. The germline V and J ends were trimmed by 5 bases and 2 bases, with 9 bases remaining between them. The CDR3 contains 14 residues. DNA for the CDR3: TGTGCCAGCAGCAGACGAGGAAACACCGGGGAGCTGTTTTTT. Translation gives CASSRRGNTGELFF.

This chain links TRBV3-1 (or the pseudogene TRBV3-2) with TRBJ2-7, with 7 bases matching TRBD1. The CDR3 runs to 14 residues. Per the germline V gene, CDR1 is LGHDT and CDR2 is YNNKEL (reference sequence). V shed 5 bases, J shed 1 base, and the junction held 5 bases outside the gene matches. CDR3 residues: CASSARDRSYEQYF. The CDR3 DNA reads TGTGCCAGCAGCGCCCGGGACAGATCCTACGAGCAGTACTTC.

V gene TRBV28 combines with J gene TRBJ2-4; 7 bases align to TRBD1. Germline CDR1 reads MDHEN; CDR2 reads SYDVKM. This CDR3 spans 14 amino acids. V dropped 1 base and J dropped 9; count of bases not matched to a gene: 6. The CDR3 loop reads CASSLLRGLSIQYF. For the CDR3, the DNA is TGTGCCAGCAGTTTATTAAGGGGGCTTAGCATTCAGTACTTC.

This clone came up a few times. The chain is built from TRBV30 and TRBJ2-1; 7 nucleotides align to TRBD2. The germline V gene encodes CDR1 GTSNPN and CDR2 SVGIG (reference sequence). V shed 6 bases, J shed 3 bases, and the junction held 8 bases outside the gene matches. The length of the CDR3 is 14 residues. CDR3 protein: CACAGLGVYNEQFF. The DNA for the CDR3 is TGTGCCTGTGCAGGACTAGGGGTCTACAATGAGCAGTTCTTC. The complete variable domain, with remaining parts taken from reference TRBV30 and TRBJ2-1, reads SQTIHQWPATLVQPVGSPLSLECTVEGTSNPNLYWYRQAAGRGLQLLFYSVGIGQISSEVPQNLSASRPQDRQFILSSKKLLLSDSGFYLCACAGLGVYNEQFFGPGTRLTVL.

This rearrangement joins TRBV10-2 to TRBJ2-7, with 10 positions matching TRBD2. The CDR3 spans 16 residues. V lost 6 bases and J lost 2; bases outside the gene matches: 10. Per germline, CDR1 WSHSY and CDR2 SAAADI. The CDR3 loop is CASREVTSGRTYEQYF. In nucleotides, the CDR3 is TGCGCCAGCAGAGAGGTGACTAGCGGGCGTACCTACGAGCAGTACTTC.

This chain links TRBV10-3 with TRBJ1-3, with 7 bases fitting TRBD1. Germline V gene lookup returns CDR1 ENHRY and CDR2 SYGVKD. The ends lost 6 bases at V and 0 bases at J; junction bases unmatched: 11. The CDR3 runs 17 residues. CDR3 DNA: TGTGCCATCAGCGGAGGGACAGCTGCCCGCTCTGGAAACACCATATATTTT. It codes for CAISGGTAARSGNTIYF.

CDR3 region: CASSQYRALSGYTF. CDR3 sequence (DNA): TGTGCCAGCAGCCAATACAGGGCCCTCTCTGGCTACACCTTC. The chain employs TRBV3-1 (or the pseudogene TRBV3-2) and TRBJ1-2; D possibly corresponds to TRBD1 (6 bases). CDR1 is LGHDT and CDR2 is YNNKEL in the germline V gene (reference sequence). This CDR3 is built from 14 residues. The V gene lost 2 bases and the J gene lost 7 bases, with 14 bases spanning the gap.